This T cell receptor (beta chain) was sequenced during a study of cytomegalovirus exposure and HLA in healthy donors. Germline CDR1 is MNHEY and CDR2 is SMNVEV (reference sequence). The J segment lost 11 bases and the V segment lost 0 bases, leaving 8 bases of the junction unmatched. This CDR3 has 14 amino acids. Primers included in the PCR were 60 Vbeta and 13 Jbeta primers. Original data processing: The authors later counted 65 million to 90 million unique TCR beta chains, 9 million to 14 million of them shared. The protocol was immunoSEQ multiplex PCR, while the TCRdb copy is restricted to in-frame clones and leaves out a portion. That table furnishes V, J and clone size, whereas the DNA furnished D and trimming. The sample lists under 250,000 clones; about 82% were seen once.

The sample consisted of PBMCs. This sequence originates from a woman aged 50 to 60 in good health and CMV-seronegative. This chain connects TRBV27 to TRBJ1-1; 8 bases match TRBD1. DNA of the CDR3: TGTGCCAGCAGTTTATCCGGACAGGGTTGTACGGCTTTCTTT. Translating it yields CASSLSGQGCTAFF.